This T cell receptor beta chain was found in a study of blood T cell repertoires in COVID-19. Overall study context: Samples representing acute and convalescent COVID-19 were sourced from the United States, Italy and Spain.

The CDR3 has 16 amino acids. CDR1 is MNHEY, CDR2 SMNVEV, per germline (reference sequence). V lost 6 bases, J lost 2 bases, and 10 bases stayed unmatched. The method was immunoSEQ multiplex PCR; TCRdb's version includes in-frame clones alone and lacks a portion of them. There are about 180,000 clones in the sample; 80% to 90% occur only once, and around 20% lies in the top ten. J is TRBJ2-7 and V is TRBV27, with TRBD1 matching 10 bases. Source material: peripheral blood. This TCR derives from a man aged 70 or older with active or convalescent COVID-19. The CDR3 sequence is CASRPPGQGRPYEQYF. The CDR3 DNA follows: TGTGCCAGCAGACCTCCGGGACAGGGGCGACCCTACGAGCAGTACTTC.